The sequence of this T cell receptor beta chain was determined in a study of blood T cells in healthy people across ages. General study findings and limits: Observed TCR beta diversity per million T cells went down as age went up. This fall followed a roughly linear course with age.

For the second PCR, which ran for about 7 to 11 cycles, a sample-barcoded 5' primer and a J-beta primer mix were used. No fewer than 3 million CDR3-containing paired-end reads came from each sample. Each CDR3 protein is one row after TCRdb ran MiXCR on the 5' RACE reads. Among about 640,000 distinct CDR3 sequences listed, less than 35% were seen once. This clonotype was observed at least ten times. No antigen is known for it. One end of the junction is discordant with germline, which a read error may explain. Germline CDR1 reads SQVTM; CDR2 reads ANQGSEA. The CDR3 runs to 12 residues. Each donor was a healthy Caucasian individual from Russia, aged roughly 6 to 90. Peripheral blood samples of around 9.5 milliliters were drawn from each donor.

The chain employs TRBV29-1 and TRBJ2-1; TRBD2 aligns across 11 bases. The receptor's source is an elderly woman in good health. Specimen: blood. The CDR3 DNA follows: TGCACCGTTATAGCGGGGGGGAGTGAGCAGTTCTTC. Translation: CTVIAGGSEQFF.